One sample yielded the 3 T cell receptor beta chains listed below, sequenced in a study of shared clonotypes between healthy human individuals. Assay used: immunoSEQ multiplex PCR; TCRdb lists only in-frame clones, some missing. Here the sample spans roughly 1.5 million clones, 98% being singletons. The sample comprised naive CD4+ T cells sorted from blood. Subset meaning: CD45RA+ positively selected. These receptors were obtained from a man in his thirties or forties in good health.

The CDR3 coding sequence is TGTGCCAGCAGTTTGGTCGCGGAGCGGGGGGAGCAGTACTTC. Protein sequence: CASSLVAERGEQYF. V usage is TRBV28 and J usage is TRBJ2-7; 8 bases line up with TRBD2. Germline V gene data show CDR1 as MDHEN and CDR2 as SYDVKM. The CDR3 is made up of 14 amino acids. With 3 bases clipped from V and 7 bases from J, the junction kept 8 bases outside the gene matches.

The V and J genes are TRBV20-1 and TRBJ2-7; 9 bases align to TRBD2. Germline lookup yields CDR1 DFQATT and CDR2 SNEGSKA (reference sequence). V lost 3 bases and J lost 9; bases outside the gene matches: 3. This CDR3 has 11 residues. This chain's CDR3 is CSARIAGVQYF. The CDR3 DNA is TGCAGTGCTAGGATAGCGGGAGTGCAGTACTTC.

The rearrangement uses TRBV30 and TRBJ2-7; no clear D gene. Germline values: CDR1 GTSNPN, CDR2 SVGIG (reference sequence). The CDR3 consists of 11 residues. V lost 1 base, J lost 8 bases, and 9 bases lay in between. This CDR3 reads CAWSGIVKQYF. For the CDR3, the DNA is TGTGCCTGGAGTGGCATTGTCAAGCAGTACTTC.